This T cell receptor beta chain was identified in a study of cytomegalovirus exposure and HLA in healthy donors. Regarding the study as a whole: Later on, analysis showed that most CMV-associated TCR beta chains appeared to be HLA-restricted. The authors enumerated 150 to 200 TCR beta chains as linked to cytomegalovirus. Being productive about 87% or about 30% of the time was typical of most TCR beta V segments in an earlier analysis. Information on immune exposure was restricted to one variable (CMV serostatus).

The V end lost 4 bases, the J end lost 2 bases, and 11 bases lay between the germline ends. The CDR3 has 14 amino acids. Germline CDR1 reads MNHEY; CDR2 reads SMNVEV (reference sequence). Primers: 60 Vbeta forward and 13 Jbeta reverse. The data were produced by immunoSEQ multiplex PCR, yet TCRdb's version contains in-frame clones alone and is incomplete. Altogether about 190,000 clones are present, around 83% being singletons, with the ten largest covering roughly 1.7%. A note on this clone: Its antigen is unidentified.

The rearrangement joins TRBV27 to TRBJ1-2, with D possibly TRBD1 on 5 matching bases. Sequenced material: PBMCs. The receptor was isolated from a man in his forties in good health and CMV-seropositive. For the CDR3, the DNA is TGTGCCAGCAGTTATCAGGGATTAAACTATGGCTACACCTTC. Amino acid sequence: CASSYQGLNYGYTF.